This entry concerns a single TCR beta chain. Its recognized antigen is unknown. Per-nucleotide qualities are absent, and no much larger clonotype sits a single base away. V is clipped by 1 base and J by 7 bases, and the sequence between their germline boundaries is 16 bases long. The CDR3 starts with the cysteine, ends with the phenylalanine, and has 14 residues. The DNA shown is the 42-base CDR3, in frame from base 1. CDR1 and CDR2 are drawn from the germline V gene (reference sequence): GTSNPN, SVGIG. The collaborating institutions used their own protocols to collect whole blood in K2EDTA tubes. For TCRbeta analysis, collaborator samples were shipped as frozen whole blood, as isolated PBMCs, or as DNA extracted from either sample type. This entry belongs to a study of blood T cell repertoires in COVID-19 (dated by TCRdb to 2018 to 2020). About the investigation overall: The collaborator samples originated in the United States, Italy and Spain and spanned the acute and convalescent phases of COVID-19. The dataset comprised deeply sampled blood TCRbeta repertoires from subjects exposed to, actively infected with, or recovered from COVID-19. Where available, HLA class I and class II types were obtained from metadata supplied by the sample provider rather than from assay-based typing. The material from the prospective study consisted of cDNA or gDNA derived from T cells, B-cell-depleted T cells, or PBMCs. Nearly every sample came with metadata listing a de-identified subject ID, COVID-19 status, age in years and sex. Samples were obtained from the ongoing ImmuneRACE study (first 160 participants) and from 1,200 or so subjects provided by 6 global collaborators. The repertoires were released in a freely available public database meant as a resource for research on the immune response to SARS-CoV-2.

The immunoSEQ Assay, a bias-controlled multiplex PCR, was used to amplify TCRbeta CDR3 regions from genomic DNA. The original pipeline was this. The number of nucleated cells in each sample was estimated by amplification of reference gene primers within the assay. To quantify the absolute abundance of each unique TCRbeta CDR3 rearrangement, sequence reads were collapsed and filtered. For each sample, productive Simpson clonality was calculated by taking the square root of Simpson's diversity index across productive rearrangements. This is the immuneACCESS table as TCRdb keeps it, with only in-frame sequences that have V and J called. A part of the clones is gone; compared with another copy, unresolved V genes explain less than half, and the rest is unexplained. V and J calls and clone size are copied from that table; D and trimming were computed from the DNA. Within this sample are more than 150,000 clones, with roughly four fifths of them counted one time only. The ten largest clones represent roughly 7% of the sample.

General conclusions and limits of the study: Clinical and demographic metadata were provided uncurated, with the amount varying by source and participant.

Sequencing used peripheral blood. The chain joins TRBV30 to TRBJ1-1, with the D gene too uncertain to name. The receptor was derived from a human donor in a cohort sampled during active COVID-19. The CDR3 protein sequence reads: CAWSAPRGQDEAFF. The nucleotide sequence reads as follows: TGTGCCTGGAGTGCCCCCCGCGGGCAGGATGAAGCTTTCTTT. The reference TRBV30 and TRBJ1-1 proteins fill in what lies around the CDR3, so the full variable domain reads SQTIHQWPATLVQPVGSPLSLECTVEGTSNPNLYWYRQAAGRGLQLLFYSVGIGQISSEVPQNLSASRPQDRQFILSSKKLLLSDSGFYLCAWSAPRGQDEAFFGQGTRLTVV.